Below, 16 T cell receptor beta chains from the same sample are listed, as sequenced in a study of blood T cell repertoires in COVID-19. Assay: immunoSEQ multiplex PCR; the TCRdb copy retains only in-frame clones and omits some. The sample comprises about 150,000 clones, about 83% of which are singletons, and under 3.5% rests with the top ten. The source material was peripheral blood. These receptor sequences come from a woman over 75 with COVID-19, enrolled during active disease.

J is TRBJ1-6 and V is TRBV7-9; D remains ambiguous. Germline-derived CDR1 and CDR2 are SEHNR and FQNEAQ (reference sequence). The CDR3 loop spans 16 amino acids. V dropped 5 bases and J dropped 2 bases, with 13 bases sitting between them. The CDR3 sequence: CASSPGVGTYNSPLHF. Here the CDR3 DNA reads TGTGCCAGCAGCCCCGGAGTCGGGACCTATAATTCACCCCTCCACTTT.

This chain links TRBV6-1 with TRBJ2-1; TRBD1 matches 7 bases. V lost 2 bases to trimming and J lost 3 bases; unmatched junction nucleotides: 1. Germline loops: CDR1 MNHNS, CDR2 SASEGT. The CDR3 has 14 residues. CDR3 nucleotide sequence: TGTGCCAGCAGTGAAAGGACAGGCTACAATGAGCAGTTCTTC. Its protein product is CASSERTGYNEQFF.

The V gene is TRBV28, the J gene TRBJ2-1; D might be TRBD1 (6 bases). Germline CDR1 and CDR2: MDHEN and SYDVKM. The length of the CDR3 is 11 residues. With 2 bases removed from V and 12 bases from J, the gap between germline ends came to 8 bases. CDR3 nucleotides: TGTGCCAGCAGTTTAAGGGACATGCAGTTCTTC. Translating it yields CASSLRDMQFF.

V gene TRBV10-2 combines with J gene TRBJ1-5, with D hard to call. CDR3 length: 15 amino acids. From germline, CDR1 is WSHSY and CDR2 SAAADI. The V and J ends lost 0 bases and 3 bases respectively, with 9 bases between them. The CDR3 spells CASSESRDNNQPQHF. CDR3 coding DNA: TGCGCCAGCAGTGAGTCGCGAGACAACAATCAGCCCCAGCATTTT.

The chain uses TRBV27 and TRBJ2-3; TRBD2 matches at 8 bases. This CDR3 has 17 amino acids. V lost 1 base and J lost 1; bases outside the gene matches: 7. Per germline, CDR1 MNHEY and CDR2 SMNVEV (reference sequence). The CDR3, as DNA: TGTGCCAGCAGTTTATTCGGGCTAGCGGGCGGCACAGATACGCAGTATTTT. Its translation: CASSLFGLAGGTDTQYF.

Here the CDR3 DNA reads TGCGCCAGCAGTTCCACTACTACCCCCGGCGGGGAGCTGTTTTTT. Protein: CASSSTTTPGGELFF. This rearrangement joins TRBV5-1 to TRBJ2-2; D call uncertain. Trimming stripped 5 bases from V and 7 bases from J, with 18 bases between. Germline CDR1 reads SGHRS; CDR2 reads YFSETQ. The CDR3 length is 15 residues.

V is TRBV24-1 and J is TRBJ2-5; 9 bases agree with TRBD1. This CDR3 has 16 amino acids. After removal of 4 bases from V and 5 bases from J, the junction contained 10 bases not matched to a gene. CDR1 is KGHDR and CDR2 is SFDVKD in the germline V gene. CDR3 residues: CATSETPGQGGETQYF. CDR3 sequence (DNA): TGTGCCACCAGTGAAACTCCGGGACAGGGAGGGGAGACCCAGTACTTC.

This sequence joins TRBV18 and TRBJ1-5; D is unresolved. From germline, CDR1 is KGHSH and CDR2 LQKENI. Trimming took off 8 bases at V and 1 base at J, with 12 bases between the two ends. The CDR3 length is 14 residues. CDR3 region: CASQNSGSNQPQHF. The CDR3 nucleotides read TGTGCCAGCCAAAACAGCGGGAGCAATCAGCCCCAGCATTTT.

The chain carries TRBV6-2 or TRBV6-3 and TRBJ2-5, with a tentative D call TRBD2 (6 bases). Trimming removed 6 bases from V and 1 base from J, with 18 bases in between. The CDR3 spans 16 residues. Germline CDR1 is MNHEY and CDR2 is SVGEGT. CDR3 region: CASSFQPGVGQETQYF. The CDR3 DNA sequence: TGTGCCAGCAGCTTCCAGCCGGGAGTGGGCCAAGAGACCCAGTACTTC.

This sequence joins TRBV6-5 and TRBJ1-2, with TRBD1 matching over 10 bases. Germline V gene data show CDR1 as MNHEY and CDR2 as SVGAGI. The CDR3 totals 13 residues. Unmatched junction bases numbered 6, after V lost 5 bases and J lost 9 bases. The CDR3 DNA is TGTGCCAGCAGTCCCGACAGGGGGCATCGCTACACCTTC. Translation: CASSPDRGHRYTF.

The rearrangement links TRBV7-3 to TRBJ2-3, with D unresolved. The CDR3 totals 13 residues. With 2 bases removed from V and 4 bases from J, the gap between germline ends came to 7 bases. The germline V gene encodes CDR1 SGHTA and CDR2 FQGTGA. CDR3: CASSLSRADTQYF. CDR3 coding DNA: TGTGCCAGCAGCTTATCCCGGGCAGATACGCAGTATTTT.

The chain joins TRBV27 to TRBJ1-1; weak D call: TRBD1 (5 bases). In germline, CDR1 is MNHEY, CDR2 SMNVEV (reference sequence). This CDR3 has 13 residues. The V and J ends lost 8 bases and 2 bases respectively, with 12 bases between them. This chain's CDR3 is CASRRGLNTEAFF. CDR3 nucleotides: TGTGCCAGCCGGAGGGGCCTCAACACTGAAGCTTTCTTT.

This chain joins TRBV21-1 and TRBJ1-1; the table names TRBD1, a call not compared with the DNA. TRBV21-1 is classified as a pseudogene. The CDR3 is 19 amino acids. CDR3 region: CASSKGEGRGEGMNTEAFF. The CDR3 DNA sequence: TGTGCCAGCAGCAAAGGAGAGGGCAGGGGCGAAGGGATGAACACTGAAGCTTTCTTT.

V gene TRBV5-1 combines with J gene TRBJ2-5; TRBD2 matches at 8 bases. J was trimmed by 5 bases and V by 0 bases; bases with no gene match: 6. Germline V gene data show CDR1 as SGHRS and CDR2 as YFSETQ. There are 15 residues in the CDR3. The CDR3 loop is CASSLETAGGETQYF. The CDR3 coding sequence is TGCGCCAGCAGCTTGGAAACGGCGGGAGGTGAGACCCAGTACTTC.

The genes are TRBV4-1 and TRBJ2-4; tentative D call: TRBD1 (6 bases). This CDR3 comprises 17 residues. V lost 1 base to trimming and J lost 1 base, with 14 bases between them. Germline CDR1 reads MGHRA; CDR2 reads YSYEKL. The CDR3 loop is CASSQAPPQGAKNIQYF. The CDR3 coding sequence is TGCGCCAGCAGCCAAGCTCCCCCCCAGGGGGCCAAAAACATTCAGTACTTC.

The chain uses TRBV5-1 and TRBJ2-2, with 8 bases that match TRBD2. There are 15 residues in the CDR3. V lost 2 bases, J lost 5 bases, and 5 bases stayed unmatched. Per germline, CDR1 SGHRS and CDR2 YFSETQ. The DNA of the CDR3 is TGCGCCAGCAGCTTAGCGGGAGTCGGAACCGGGGAGCTGTTTTTT. Translation: CASSLAGVGTGELFF.